This T cell receptor (beta chain) was sequenced during a study of lymphopenia after photon versus proton radiotherapy. Findings and caveats of the study: After the lymphocyte nadir, photon-treated repertoires showed oligoclonal expansion, especially of CD8+ Temra cells. Better survival with proton therapy was suggested as possible, not demonstrated.

Points on this clone: Its antigen is as yet unknown.

CDR1 is KGHSH and CDR2 is LQKENI in the germline V gene. V lost 3 bases, J lost 7 bases, and 6 bases stayed unmatched. This CDR3 spans 15 amino acids. Profiled with immunoSEQ multiplex PCR; TCRdb holds only in-frame clones, not every one. The data show some 30,000 clones, 90% seen once. This TCR came from a woman between 50 and 59 years old with pancreatic cancer. The chain is built from TRBV18 and TRBJ1-6, with 7 bases that match TRBD1. The sample in question was peripheral blood, obtained from a patient treated with photon-based radiotherapy. The CDR3: CASSPRDRGNSPLHF. In DNA form, the CDR3 reads TGTGCCAGCTCACCTCGGGACAGAGGAAATTCACCCCTCCACTTT.